Below, 18 T cell receptor beta chains from the same sample are listed, as sequenced in a study of T cells in tumors after PD-1 blockade. Sequencing used immunoSEQ multiplex PCR; TCRdb keeps in-frame clones, though not all of them. The sample has fewer than 55,000 clones, 81% seen once. The sequencing used PBMCs, collected before anti-PD-1 treatment. These receptors were collected from a human donor with basal cell carcinoma.

The genes are TRBV7-9 and TRBJ1-2; maybe TRBD1 (5 bases). Germline V gene sequence: CDR1 SEHNR, CDR2 FQNEAQ (reference sequence). V was trimmed by 4 bases and J by 5 bases, leaving 20 bases between them. This CDR3 has 16 residues. The CDR3 sequence: CASSSTGTPDLYGYTF. DNA of the CDR3: TGTGCCAGCAGCTCTACCGGGACCCCCGATCTGTATGGCTACACCTTC.

V gene TRBV9 combines with J gene TRBJ2-5; 9 bases fit TRBD1. V trimming: 3 bases; J trimming: 5 bases; junction bases outside the gene matches: 5. Germline V gene lookup returns CDR1 SGDLS and CDR2 YYNGEE. The length of the CDR3 is 14 residues. The chain's CDR3 is CASSAGTGKETQYF. The CDR3 nucleotides are TGTGCCAGCAGCGCCGGGACAGGGAAGGAGACCCAGTACTTC.

The genes are TRBV6-5 and TRBJ2-6; 9 bases agree with TRBD1. Per germline, CDR1 MNHEY and CDR2 SVGAGI. The J segment lost 10 bases and the V segment lost 4 bases, leaving 5 bases of the junction unmatched. The CDR3 has 14 residues. The CDR3 loop is CASSFGQGLNVLTF. The CDR3 nucleotides read TGTGCCAGCAGTTTCGGACAGGGGCTTAACGTCCTGACTTTC.

The chain recombines TRBV6-1 with TRBJ2-3; D gene ambiguous. CDR3 size: 16 residues. V lost 2 bases to trimming and J lost 1 base, with 13 bases between them. Germline loops: CDR1 MNHNS, CDR2 SASEGT. The CDR3 spells CASSEFLAEGTDTQYF. The CDR3 bases are TGTGCCAGCAGTGAATTTTTGGCTGAAGGCACAGATACGCAGTATTTT.

The rearrangement joins TRBV12-3 or TRBV12-4 to TRBJ2-7; TRBD1 matches at 7 bases. The CDR3 runs to 12 residues. After removal of 7 bases from V and 1 base from J, the junction contained 1 base not matched to a gene. Here the CDR3 DNA reads TGTGCCAGCAAGACAGGGTCCTACGAGCAGTACTTC. It specifies CASKTGSYEQYF.

This chain connects TRBV27 to TRBJ2-5; TRBD2 matches at 11 bases. CDR3 size: 16 residues. CDR1 MNHEY and CDR2 SMNVEV come from the germline V gene (reference sequence). The V gene end was trimmed by 5 bases and the J gene end by 4 bases; junction bases not matched to a gene: 9. The CDR3 here is CASSHSGGAVRETQYF. DNA of the CDR3: TGTGCCAGCAGTCATAGCGGGGGGGCCGTCCGAGAGACCCAGTACTTC.

The rearrangement uses TRBV6-1 and TRBJ2-1, with 15 bases fitting TRBD2. Trimming removed 4 bases from V and 2 bases from J; junction bases left unmatched: 0. The germline V gene encodes CDR1 MNHNS and CDR2 SASEGT. The CDR3 runs to 16 residues. The CDR3 sequence is CASSGTSGGAYNEQFF. The CDR3 DNA follows: TGTGCCAGCAGTGGGACTAGCGGGGGGGCCTACAATGAGCAGTTCTTC.

This clone was detected only once. This sequence joins TRBV5-1 and TRBJ1-3; D unresolved. V shed 4 bases and J shed 0 bases, with 11 bases lying between them. Germline V gives CDR1 SGHRS, CDR2 YFSETQ. This CDR3 is 15 amino acids long. The CDR3 loop is CASSLDRVSGNTIYF. The CDR3 DNA follows: TGCGCCAGCAGCCTGGACCGCGTCTCTGGAAACACCATATATTTT.

This chain links TRBV10-3 with TRBJ2-3; D is uncertain. The CDR3 consists of 13 residues. The ends were cut back, 5 bases at V and 1 base at J, with 7 bases in the middle. CDR1 is ENHRY, CDR2 SYGVKD, per germline. The CDR3 here is CAISIGGTDTQYF. In DNA, the CDR3 is TGTGCCATCAGTATTGGGGGCACAGATACGCAGTATTTT.

This rearrangement joins TRBV5-4 to TRBJ2-6; D not certain. V lost 4 bases and J lost 0, with 11 bases in between. The CDR3 totals 16 residues. Germline CDR1 SGHNT, CDR2 YYREEE (reference sequence). The CDR3 nucleotides are TGTGCCAGCAGCCCCATGGCGGTCTCTGGGGCCAACGTCCTGACTTTC. Protein: CASSPMAVSGANVLTF.

This clone was seen just once. The V gene is TRBV5-4, the J gene TRBJ2-3, with D maybe TRBD1 (6 bases). Germline assignment: CDR1 SGHNT and CDR2 YYREEE (reference sequence). V gave up 3 bases and J gave up 0 bases, with 8 bases separating them. This CDR3 is built from 14 residues. CDR3 residues: CASSWTASTDTQYF. The CDR3 nucleotides are TGTGCCAGCAGCTGGACAGCTAGCACAGATACGCAGTATTTT.

A word on this clone: The junction departs from the called germline gene at one end, perhaps through a read error. The chain couples TRBV19 to TRBJ2-7, with D tentatively TRBD2 (5 bases). Germline CDR1 and CDR2: LNHDA and SQIVND (reference sequence). CDR3 length equals 14 residues. The CDR3 region is CTSSIREGFYEQYF. DNA of the CDR3: TGTACCAGTAGTATTCGGGAAGGCTTCTACGAGCAGTACTTC.

The gene calls are TRBV4-2 and TRBJ2-7, with 7 bases matching TRBD2. Per the germline V gene, CDR1 is LGHNA and CDR2 is YNFKEQ. The CDR3 is made up of 15 amino acids. The junction had 7 bases not matched to a gene; V was cut back by 1 base and J by 4 bases. The CDR3, as DNA: TGTGCCAGCAGCCAAGGTCGGGGGGACTCATACGAGCAGTACTTC. As protein: CASSQGRGDSYEQYF.

This clone showed up just once. V usage is TRBV7-9 and J usage is TRBJ2-2; D uncertain. Germline lookup yields CDR1 SEHNR and CDR2 FQNEAQ (reference sequence). This CDR3 is 15 amino acids long. The V and J ends lost 4 bases and 5 bases respectively, with 14 bases between them. CDR3 nucleotide sequence: TGTGCCAGCAGCTCTCGCCTGGGTTTGACCGGGGAGCTGTTTTTT. Translating it yields CASSSRLGLTGELFF. The full variable domain, rest sourced from reference TRBV7-9 and TRBJ2-2, is DTGVSQNPRHKITKRGQNVTFRCDPISEHNRLYWYRQTLGQGPEFLTYFQNEAQLEKSRLLSDRFSAERPKGSFSTLEIQRTEQGDSAMYLCASSSRLGLTGELFFGEGSRLTVL.

The chain has TRBV6-6 and TRBJ1-5; TRBD1 agrees at 7 bases. Germline CDR1 MNHNY, CDR2 SVGAGI (reference sequence). This CDR3 is built from 15 residues. Trimming cost V 1 base and J 5 bases; bases outside gene matches: 5. Here the CDR3 DNA reads TGTGCCAGCAGTTACTTCCAGGGGGGTTATCAGCCCCAGCATTTT. Translated, it gives CASSYFQGGYQPQHF.

J is TRBJ2-1 and V is TRBV2; 8 bases agree with TRBD1. V lost 1 base and J lost 9; bases outside the gene matches: 8. Germline-derived CDR1 and CDR2 are SNHLY and FYNNEI. The CDR3 length is 15 residues. The CDR3 protein is CASSEGQGARAEQFF. As DNA, the CDR3 is TGTGCCAGCAGTGAAGGCCAGGGGGCGCGGGCTGAGCAGTTCTTC.

V is TRBV18 and J is TRBJ2-1, with TRBD1 matching over 8 bases. Germline V gene data show CDR1 as KGHSH and CDR2 as LQKENI. Trimming at V came to 7 bases and at J to 3 bases, leaving 5 bases not matched to a gene. The CDR3 consists of 14 residues. As DNA, the CDR3 is TGTGCCAGCTTCGGGACAGGTTACTACAATGAGCAGTTCTTC. This encodes CASFGTGYYNEQFF.

This sequence joins TRBV3-1 (or the pseudogene TRBV3-2) and TRBJ2-3, with a tentative D call TRBD2 (6 bases). The CDR3 has 13 residues. V gave up 4 bases and J gave up 1 base, with 6 bases separating them. The germline gives CDR1 LGHDT, CDR2 YNNKEL (reference sequence). The CDR3 nucleotides are TGTGCCAGCAGCCCTAGCGGCACAGATACGCAGTATTTT. This sequence encodes CASSPSGTDTQYF.